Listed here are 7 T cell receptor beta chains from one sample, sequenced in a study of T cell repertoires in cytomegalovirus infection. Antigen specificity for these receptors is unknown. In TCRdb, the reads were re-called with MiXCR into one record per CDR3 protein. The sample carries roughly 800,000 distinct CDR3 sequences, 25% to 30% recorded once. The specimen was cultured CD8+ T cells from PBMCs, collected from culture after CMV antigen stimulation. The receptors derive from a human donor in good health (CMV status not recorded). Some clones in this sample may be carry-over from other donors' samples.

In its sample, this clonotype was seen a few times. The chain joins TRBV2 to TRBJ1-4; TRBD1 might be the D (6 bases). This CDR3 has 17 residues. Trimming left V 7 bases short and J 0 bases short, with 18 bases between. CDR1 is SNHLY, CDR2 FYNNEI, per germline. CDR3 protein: CASNPQGVPATNEKLFF. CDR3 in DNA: TGTGCCAGCAACCCACAGGGAGTCCCTGCAACTAATGAAAAACTGTTTTTT.

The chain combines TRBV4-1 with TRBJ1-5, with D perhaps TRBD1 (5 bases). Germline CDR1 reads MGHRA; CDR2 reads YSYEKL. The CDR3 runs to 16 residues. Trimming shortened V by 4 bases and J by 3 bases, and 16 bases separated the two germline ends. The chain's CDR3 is CASSRHLDGTNQPQHF. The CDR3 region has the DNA TGCGCCAGCAGCCGACATCTCGACGGGACCAATCAGCCCCAGCATTTT.

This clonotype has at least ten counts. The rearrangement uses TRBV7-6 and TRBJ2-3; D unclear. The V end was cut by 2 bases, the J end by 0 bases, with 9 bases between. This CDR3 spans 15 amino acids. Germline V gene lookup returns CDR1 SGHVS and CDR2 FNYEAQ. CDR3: CASSLRIESTDTQYF. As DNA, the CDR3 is TGTGCCAGCAGCTTAAGGATCGAGAGCACAGATACGCAGTATTTT.

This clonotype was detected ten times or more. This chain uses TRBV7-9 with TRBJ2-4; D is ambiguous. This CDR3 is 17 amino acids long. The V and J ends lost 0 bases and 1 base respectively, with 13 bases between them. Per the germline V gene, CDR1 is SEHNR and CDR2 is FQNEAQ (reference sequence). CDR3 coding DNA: TGTGCCAGCAGCTTAGCGTACAGTCCTCCGGCCAAAAACATTCAGTACTTC. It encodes CASSLAYSPPAKNIQYF.

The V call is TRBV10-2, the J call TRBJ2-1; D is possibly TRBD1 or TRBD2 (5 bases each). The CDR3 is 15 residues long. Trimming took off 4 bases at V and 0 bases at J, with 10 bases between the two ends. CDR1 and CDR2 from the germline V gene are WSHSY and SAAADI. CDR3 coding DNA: TGCGCCAGCAGTGGGGGACCCGTCTCCTACAATGAGCAGTTCTTC. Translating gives CASSGGPVSYNEQFF.

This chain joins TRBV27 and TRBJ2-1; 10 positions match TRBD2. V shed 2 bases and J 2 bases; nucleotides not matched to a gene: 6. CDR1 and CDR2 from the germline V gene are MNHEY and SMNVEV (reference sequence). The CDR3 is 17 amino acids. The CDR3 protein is CASSLGTSVFPYNEQFF. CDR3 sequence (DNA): TGTGCCAGCAGTTTAGGGACTAGCGTGTTCCCCTACAATGAGCAGTTCTTC.

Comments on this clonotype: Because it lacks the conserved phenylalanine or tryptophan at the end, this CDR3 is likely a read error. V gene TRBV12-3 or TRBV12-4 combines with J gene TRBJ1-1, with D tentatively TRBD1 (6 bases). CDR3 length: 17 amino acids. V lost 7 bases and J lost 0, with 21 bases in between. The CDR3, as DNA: TGTGCCAGCACCTTAAAGCAGGGGAGGCCCATGAACACTGAAGCTTTCTCT. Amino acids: CASTLKQGRPMNTEAFS.